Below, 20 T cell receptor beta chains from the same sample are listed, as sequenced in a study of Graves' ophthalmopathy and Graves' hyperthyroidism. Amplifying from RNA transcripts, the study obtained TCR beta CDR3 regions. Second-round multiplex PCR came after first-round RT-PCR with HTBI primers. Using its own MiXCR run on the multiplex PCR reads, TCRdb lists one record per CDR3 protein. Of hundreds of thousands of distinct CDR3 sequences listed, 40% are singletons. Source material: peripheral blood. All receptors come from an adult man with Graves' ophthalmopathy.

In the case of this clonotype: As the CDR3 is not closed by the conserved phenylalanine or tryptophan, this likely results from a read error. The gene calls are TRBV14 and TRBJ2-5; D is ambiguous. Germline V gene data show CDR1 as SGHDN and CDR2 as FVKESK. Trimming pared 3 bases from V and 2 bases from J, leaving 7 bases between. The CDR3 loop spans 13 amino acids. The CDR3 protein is CASSQLEQETQYL. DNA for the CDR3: TGTGCCAGCAGCCAGCTAGAACAAGAGACCCAGTACCTC.

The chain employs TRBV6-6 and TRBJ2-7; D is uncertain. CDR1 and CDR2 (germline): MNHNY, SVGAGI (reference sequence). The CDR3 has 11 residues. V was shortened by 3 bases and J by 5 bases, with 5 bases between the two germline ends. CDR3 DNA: TGTGCCAGCAGTTATTTCAACGAGCAGTACTTC. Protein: CASSYFNEQYF.

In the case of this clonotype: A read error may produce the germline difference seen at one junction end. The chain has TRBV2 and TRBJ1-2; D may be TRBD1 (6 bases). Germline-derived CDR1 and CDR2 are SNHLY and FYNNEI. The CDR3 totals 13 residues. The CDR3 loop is CASSLIAEGVVDF. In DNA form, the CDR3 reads TGTGCCAGCAGCTTAATAGCCGAGGGGGTAGTTGACTTC.

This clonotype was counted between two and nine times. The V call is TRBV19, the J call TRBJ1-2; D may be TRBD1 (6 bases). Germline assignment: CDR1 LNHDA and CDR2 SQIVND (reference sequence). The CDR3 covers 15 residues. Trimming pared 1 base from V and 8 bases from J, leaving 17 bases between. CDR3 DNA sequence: TGTGCCAGTAGTATAGCTCAGGACAGCCTTTGGGGCTACACCTTC. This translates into CASSIAQDSLWGYTF. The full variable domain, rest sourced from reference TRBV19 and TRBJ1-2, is DGGITQSPKYLFRKEGQNVTLSCEQNLNHDAMYWYRQDPGQGLRLIYYSQIVNDFQKGDIAEGYSVSREKKESFPLTVTSAQKNPTAFYLCASSIAQDSLWGYTFGSGTRLTVV.

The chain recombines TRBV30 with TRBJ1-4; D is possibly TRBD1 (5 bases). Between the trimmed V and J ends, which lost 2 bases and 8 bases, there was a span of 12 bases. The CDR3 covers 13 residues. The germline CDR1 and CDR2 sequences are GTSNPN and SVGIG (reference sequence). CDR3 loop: CAWSRQGEEKLFF. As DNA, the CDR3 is TGTGCCTGGAGTCGGCAGGGAGAGGAAAAACTGTTTTTT.

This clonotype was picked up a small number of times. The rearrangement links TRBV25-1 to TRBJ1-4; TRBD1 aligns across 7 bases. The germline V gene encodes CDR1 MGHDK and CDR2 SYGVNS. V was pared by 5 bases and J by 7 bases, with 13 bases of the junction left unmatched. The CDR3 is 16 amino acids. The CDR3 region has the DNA TGTGCCAGCAGTTCGGTGAAGACAGGGATTGGTGAAAAACTGTTTTTT. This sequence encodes CASSSVKTGIGEKLFF.

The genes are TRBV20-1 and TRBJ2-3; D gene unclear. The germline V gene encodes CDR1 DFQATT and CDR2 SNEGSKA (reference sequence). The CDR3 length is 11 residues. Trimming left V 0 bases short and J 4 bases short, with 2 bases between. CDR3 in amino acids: CSARDPDTQYF. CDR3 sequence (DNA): TGCAGTGCTAGAGATCCAGATACGCAGTATTTT.

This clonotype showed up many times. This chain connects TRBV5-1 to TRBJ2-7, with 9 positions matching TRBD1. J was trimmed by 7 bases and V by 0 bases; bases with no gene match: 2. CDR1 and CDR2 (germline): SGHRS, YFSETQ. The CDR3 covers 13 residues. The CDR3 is CASSLGDREEQYF. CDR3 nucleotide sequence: TGCGCCAGCAGCTTGGGGGACAGGGAAGAGCAGTACTTC.

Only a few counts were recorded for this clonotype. The CDR3 region has the DNA TGTGCCAGCAGCCCGACAGGGTTTCCTAACTATGGCTACACCTTC. This translates into CASSPTGFPNYGYTF. V is TRBV7-9 and J is TRBJ1-2; the match to TRBD1 covers 7 bases. The CDR3 has 15 amino acids. Germline CDR1 and CDR2: SEHNR and FQNEAQ (reference sequence). With 5 bases clipped from V and 0 bases from J, the junction kept 6 bases outside the gene matches.

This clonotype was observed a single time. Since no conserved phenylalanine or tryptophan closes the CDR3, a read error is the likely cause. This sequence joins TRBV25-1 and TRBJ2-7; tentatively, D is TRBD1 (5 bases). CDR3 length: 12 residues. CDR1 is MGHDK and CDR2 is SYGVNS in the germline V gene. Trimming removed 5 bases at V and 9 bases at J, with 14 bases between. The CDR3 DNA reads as TGTGCCAGCAGTCCCTCAGGGTTTTGGCAGTACTCC. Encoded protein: CASSPSGFWQYS.

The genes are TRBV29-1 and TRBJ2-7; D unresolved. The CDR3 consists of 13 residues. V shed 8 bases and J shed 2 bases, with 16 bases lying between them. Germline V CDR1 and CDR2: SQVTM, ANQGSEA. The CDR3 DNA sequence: TGCAGCCAAGGCGCAGGATCTCCCTACGAGCAGTACTTC. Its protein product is CSQGAGSPYEQYF.

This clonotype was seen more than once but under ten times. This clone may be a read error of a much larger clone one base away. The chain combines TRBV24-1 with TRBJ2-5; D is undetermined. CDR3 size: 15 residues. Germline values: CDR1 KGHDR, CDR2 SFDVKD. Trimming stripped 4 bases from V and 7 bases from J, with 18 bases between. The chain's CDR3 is CATSDRGLGSGTQYF. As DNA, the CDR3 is TGTGCCACCAGTGACCGAGGCTTGGGGTCGGGGACCCAGTACTTC.

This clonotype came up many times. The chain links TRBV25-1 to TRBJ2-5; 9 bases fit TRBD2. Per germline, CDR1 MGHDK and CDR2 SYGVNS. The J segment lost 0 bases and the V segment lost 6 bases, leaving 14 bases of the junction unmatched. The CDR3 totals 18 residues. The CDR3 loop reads CASSSGLAGQVYQETQYF. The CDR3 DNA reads TGTGCCAGCAGCTCGGGACTAGCCGGACAAGTGTACCAAGAGACCCAGTACTTC. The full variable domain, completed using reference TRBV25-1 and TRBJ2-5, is EADIYQTPRYLVIGTGKKITLECSQTMGHDKMYWYQQDPGMELHLIHYSYGVNSTEKGDLSSESTVSRIRTEHFPLTLESARPSHTSQYLCASSSGLAGQVYQETQYFGPGTRLLVL.

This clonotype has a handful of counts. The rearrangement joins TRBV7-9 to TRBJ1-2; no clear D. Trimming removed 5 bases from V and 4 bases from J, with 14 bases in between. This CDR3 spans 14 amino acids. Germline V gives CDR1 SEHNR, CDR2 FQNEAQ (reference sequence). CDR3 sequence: CASSQVRGPYGYTF. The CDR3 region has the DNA TGTGCCAGCAGCCAAGTTCGGGGTCCCTATGGCTACACCTTC.

The CDR3 coding sequence is TGTGCCAGCAGCGTAGGTGGCGGCACCACTGGAAACACCATATATTTT. Translating it yields CASSVGGGTTGNTIYF. V gene TRBV9 combines with J gene TRBJ1-3; D unresolved. Trimming removed 0 bases from V and 2 bases from J, with 12 bases in between. The germline V gene encodes CDR1 SGDLS and CDR2 YYNGEE. The CDR3 is 16 residues long.

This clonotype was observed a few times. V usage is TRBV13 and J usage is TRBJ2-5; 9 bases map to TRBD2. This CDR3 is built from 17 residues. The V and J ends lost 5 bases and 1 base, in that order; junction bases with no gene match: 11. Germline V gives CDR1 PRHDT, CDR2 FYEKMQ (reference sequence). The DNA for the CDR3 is TGTGCCAGCAGCCGCCTACTGACTAGCGGAGTCCAAGAGACCCAGTACTTC. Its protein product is CASSRLLTSGVQETQYF.

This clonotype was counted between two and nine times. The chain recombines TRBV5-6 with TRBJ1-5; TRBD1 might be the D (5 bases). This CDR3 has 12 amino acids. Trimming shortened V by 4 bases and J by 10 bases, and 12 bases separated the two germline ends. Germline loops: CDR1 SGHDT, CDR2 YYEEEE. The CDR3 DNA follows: TGTGCCAGCAGCCGCGAAGGGGTCCCCCAGCATTTT. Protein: CASSREGVPQHF.

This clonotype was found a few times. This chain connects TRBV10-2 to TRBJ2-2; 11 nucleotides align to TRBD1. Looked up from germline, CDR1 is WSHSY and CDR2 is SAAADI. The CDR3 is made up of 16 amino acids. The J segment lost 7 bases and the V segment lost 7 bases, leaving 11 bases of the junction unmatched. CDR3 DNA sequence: TGCGCCAGCACACTACGGACAGGGGGCTCGGACGGGGAGCTGTTTTTT. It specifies CASTLRTGGSDGELFF.

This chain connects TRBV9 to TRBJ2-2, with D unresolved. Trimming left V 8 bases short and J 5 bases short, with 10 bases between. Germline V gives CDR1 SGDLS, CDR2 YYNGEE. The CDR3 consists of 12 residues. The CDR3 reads CASSSQTGELFF. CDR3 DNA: TGTGCCAGTTCTTCACAGACCGGGGAGCTGTTTTTT.

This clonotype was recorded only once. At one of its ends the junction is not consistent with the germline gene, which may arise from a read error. The CDR3, as DNA: TGTGCCAGCAGGGGGACAGGGGTATACACCATGTATTTT. Residues: CASRGTGVYTMYF. The chain uses TRBV6-1 and TRBJ1-3; 10 nucleotides line up with TRBD1. The CDR3 extends over 13 amino acids. Germline CDR1 is MNHNS and CDR2 is SASEGT.